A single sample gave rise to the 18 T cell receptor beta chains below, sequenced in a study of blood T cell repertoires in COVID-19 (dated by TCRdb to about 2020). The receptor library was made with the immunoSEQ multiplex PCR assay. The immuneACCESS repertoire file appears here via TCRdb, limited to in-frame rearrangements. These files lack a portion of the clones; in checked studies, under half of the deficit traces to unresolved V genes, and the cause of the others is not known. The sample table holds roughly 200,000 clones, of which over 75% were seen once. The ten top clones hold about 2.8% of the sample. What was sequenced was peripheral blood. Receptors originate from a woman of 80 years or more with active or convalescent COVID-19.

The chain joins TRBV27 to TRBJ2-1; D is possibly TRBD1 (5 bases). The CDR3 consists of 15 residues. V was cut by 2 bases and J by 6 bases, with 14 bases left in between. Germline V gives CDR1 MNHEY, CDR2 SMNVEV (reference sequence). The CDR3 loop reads CASSLVGWQGNEQFF. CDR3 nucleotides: TGTGCCAGCAGTTTAGTGGGGTGGCAGGGCAATGAGCAGTTCTTC.

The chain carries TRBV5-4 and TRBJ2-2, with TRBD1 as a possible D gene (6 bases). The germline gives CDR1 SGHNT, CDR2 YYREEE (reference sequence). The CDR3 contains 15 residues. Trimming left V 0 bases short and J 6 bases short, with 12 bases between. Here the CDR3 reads CASSLGQVVAGELFF. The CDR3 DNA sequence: TGTGCCAGCAGCTTGGGACAGGTCGTGGCCGGGGAGCTGTTTTTT.

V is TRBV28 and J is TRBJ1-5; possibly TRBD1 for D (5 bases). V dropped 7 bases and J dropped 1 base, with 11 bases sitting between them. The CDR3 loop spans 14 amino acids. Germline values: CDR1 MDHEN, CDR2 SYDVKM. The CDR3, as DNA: TGTGCCAGCATGGCGGCAGGGAGCAATCAGCCCCAGCATTTT. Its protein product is CASMAAGSNQPQHF.

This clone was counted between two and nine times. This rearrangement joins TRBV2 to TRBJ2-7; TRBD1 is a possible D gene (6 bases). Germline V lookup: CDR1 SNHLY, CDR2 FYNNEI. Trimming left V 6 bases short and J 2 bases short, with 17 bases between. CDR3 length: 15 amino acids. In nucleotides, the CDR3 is TGTGCCAGCAGACACCCGGGACATCAAGCCTACGAGCAGTACTTC. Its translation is CASRHPGHQAYEQYF.

CDR3 sequence: CATSDFLQADTQYF. CDR3 in DNA: TGTGCCACCAGTGATTTCTTACAGGCAGATACGCAGTATTTT. The chain links TRBV24-1 to TRBJ2-3, with a possible D match to TRBD1 (5 bases). CDR3 length: 14 amino acids. V gave up 1 base and J gave up 4 bases, with 8 bases separating them. Germline V gene data show CDR1 as KGHDR and CDR2 as SFDVKD.

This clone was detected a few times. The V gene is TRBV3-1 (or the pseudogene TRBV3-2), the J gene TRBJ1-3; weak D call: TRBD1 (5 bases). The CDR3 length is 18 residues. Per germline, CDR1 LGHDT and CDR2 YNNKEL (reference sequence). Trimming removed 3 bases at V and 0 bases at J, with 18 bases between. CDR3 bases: TGTGCCAGCAGCCACGCCCTAGGCCGGGGGAGCTCTGGAAACACCATATATTTT. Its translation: CASSHALGRGSSGNTIYF.

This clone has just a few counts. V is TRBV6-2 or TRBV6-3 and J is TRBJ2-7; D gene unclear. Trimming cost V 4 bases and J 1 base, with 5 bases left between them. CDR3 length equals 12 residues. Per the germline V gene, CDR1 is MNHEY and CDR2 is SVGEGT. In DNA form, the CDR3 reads TGTGCCAGCAGTTCCCTTTCCTACGAGCAGTACTTC. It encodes CASSSLSYEQYF.

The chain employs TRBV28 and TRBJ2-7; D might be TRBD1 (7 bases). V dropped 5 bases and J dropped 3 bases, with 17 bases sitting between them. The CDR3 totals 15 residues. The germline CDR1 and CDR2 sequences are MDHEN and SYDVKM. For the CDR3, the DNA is TGTGCCAGCAGTACCACAGGAGGGGGCCGCTACGAGCAGTACTTC. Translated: CASSTTGGGRYEQYF.

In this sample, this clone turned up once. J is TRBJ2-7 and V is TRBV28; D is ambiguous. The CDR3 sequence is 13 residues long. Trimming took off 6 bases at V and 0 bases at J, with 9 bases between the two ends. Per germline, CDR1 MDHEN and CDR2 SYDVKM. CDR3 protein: CASRDSSSYEQYF. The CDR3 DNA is TGTGCCAGCAGAGACTCGAGCTCCTACGAGCAGTACTTC.

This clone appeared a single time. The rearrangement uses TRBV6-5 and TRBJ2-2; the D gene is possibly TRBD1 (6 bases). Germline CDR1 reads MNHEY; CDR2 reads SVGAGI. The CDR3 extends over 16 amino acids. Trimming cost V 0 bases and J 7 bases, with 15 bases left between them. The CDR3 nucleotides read TGTGCCAGCAGTTACTCATACAGGGTATCGGGCGGGGAGCTGTTTTTT. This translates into CASSYSYRVSGGELFF.

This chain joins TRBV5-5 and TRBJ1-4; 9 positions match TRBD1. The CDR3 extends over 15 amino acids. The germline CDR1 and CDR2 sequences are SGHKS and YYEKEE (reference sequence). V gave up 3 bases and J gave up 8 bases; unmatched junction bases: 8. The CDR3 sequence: CASSSLQGAGEKLFF. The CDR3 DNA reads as TGTGCCAGCAGCTCCTTACAGGGGGCAGGCGAAAAACTGTTTTTT. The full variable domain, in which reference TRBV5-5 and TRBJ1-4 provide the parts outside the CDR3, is DAGVTQSPTHLIKTRGQQVTLRCSPISGHKSVSWYQQVLGQGPQFIFQYYEKEERGRGNFPDRFSARQFPNYSSELNVNALLLGDSALYLCASSSLQGAGEKLFFGSGTQLSVL.

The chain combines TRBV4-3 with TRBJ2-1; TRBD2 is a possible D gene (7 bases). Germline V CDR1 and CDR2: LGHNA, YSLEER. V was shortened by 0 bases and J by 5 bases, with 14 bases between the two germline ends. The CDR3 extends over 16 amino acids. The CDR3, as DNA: TGCGCCAGCAGCCAAGAGAGGGGGGGCCCGGACAATGAGCAGTTCTTC. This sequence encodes CASSQERGGPDNEQFF.

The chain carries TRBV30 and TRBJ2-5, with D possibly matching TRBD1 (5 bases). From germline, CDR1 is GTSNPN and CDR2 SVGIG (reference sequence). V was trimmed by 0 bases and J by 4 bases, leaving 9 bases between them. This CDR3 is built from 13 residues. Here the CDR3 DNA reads TGTGCCTGGAGTGTAAAAGGGGCAGAGACCCAGTACTTC. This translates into CAWSVKGAETQYF.

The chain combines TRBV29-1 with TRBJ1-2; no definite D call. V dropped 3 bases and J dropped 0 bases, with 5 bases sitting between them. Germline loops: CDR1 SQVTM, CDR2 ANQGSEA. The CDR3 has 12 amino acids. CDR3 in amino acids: CSVDSTNYGYTF. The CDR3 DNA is TGCAGCGTTGACAGTACTAACTATGGCTACACCTTC.

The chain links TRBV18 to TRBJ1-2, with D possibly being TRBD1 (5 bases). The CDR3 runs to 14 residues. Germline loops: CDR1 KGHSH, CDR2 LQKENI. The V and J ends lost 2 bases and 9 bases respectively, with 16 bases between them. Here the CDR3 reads CASSPVPGSDSYTF. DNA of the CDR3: TGTGCCAGCTCACCAGTTCCAGGGTCTGATAGCTACACCTTC.

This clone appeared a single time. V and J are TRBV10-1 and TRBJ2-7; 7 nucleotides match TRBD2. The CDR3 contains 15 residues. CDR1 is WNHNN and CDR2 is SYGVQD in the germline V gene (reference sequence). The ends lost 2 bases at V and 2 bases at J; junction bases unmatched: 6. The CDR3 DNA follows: TGCGCCAGCAGTGAGGGGGGGGGTATGACCTACGAGCAGTACTTC. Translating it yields CASSEGGGMTYEQYF.

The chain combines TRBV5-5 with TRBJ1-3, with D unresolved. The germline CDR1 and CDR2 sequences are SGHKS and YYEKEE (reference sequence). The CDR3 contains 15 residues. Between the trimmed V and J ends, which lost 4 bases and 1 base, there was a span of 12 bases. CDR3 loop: CASSRGGFSGNTIYF. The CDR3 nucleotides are TGTGCCAGCAGCCGTGGCGGGTTTTCTGGAAACACCATATATTTT.

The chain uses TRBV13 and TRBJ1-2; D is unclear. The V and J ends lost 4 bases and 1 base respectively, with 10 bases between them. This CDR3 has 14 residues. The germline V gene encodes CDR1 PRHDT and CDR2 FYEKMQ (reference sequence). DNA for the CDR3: TGTGCCAGCAGCTCCCTGACAAGTAACTATGGCTACACCTTC. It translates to CASSSLTSNYGYTF.